This TCR beta chain originates from a study of identifying expanded T cells in peripheral blood. Study results and caveats: Clone count variance between roughly 2-week samples rose with total template count. Technical replicates showed about 1.2 changed clones; two weeks about 16.4; four weeks 19.

Sequencing was performed with immunoSEQ multiplex PCR; in TCRdb, only in-frame clones are kept and a portion is missing. Counted here are 60,000 to 80,000 clones, roughly 88% occurring once; the ten biggest clones make up around 3.3%. Concerning this clone itself: Antigen specificity is unknown.

Germline V gene data show CDR1 as SGHTS and CDR2 as YDEGEE. This CDR3 is built from 15 residues. V dropped 4 bases and J dropped 9; count of bases not matched to a gene: 12. The origin of this receptor is a person between 18 and 75 years old in good health. The chain carries TRBV5-8 and TRBJ1-1; 10 bases match TRBD1. Material for sequencing was blood. In nucleotides, the CDR3 is TGTGCCAGCAGCACTCGAACCGGGACAGGGGATAAAGCTTTCTTT. This translates into CASSTRTGTGDKAFF.